This entry lists 11 T cell receptor beta chains sequenced from one sample in a study of neoadjuvant anti-PD-1 for oral cavity cancer. Produced via immunoSEQ multiplex PCR; TCRdb's table is partial and in-frame only. This sample has tens of thousands of clones, with about 83% found just once. The material sequenced was PBMCs, taken before nivolumab (anti-PD-1) treatment. The receptors shown here come from a person between 40 and 79 years old with oral cavity squamous cell carcinoma.

This rearrangement joins TRBV27 to TRBJ2-7, with D possibly being TRBD1 (6 bases). This CDR3 has 14 amino acids. The germline CDR1 and CDR2 sequences are MNHEY and SMNVEV (reference sequence). V gave up 3 bases and J gave up 5 bases, with 14 bases separating them. The DNA for the CDR3 is TGTGCCAGCAGTTTTGCCAGGGGAAGCAACGAGCAGTACTTC. Protein sequence: CASSFARGSNEQYF.

The DNA for the CDR3 is TGTGCCAGCGGGCCTCGGAAGGGTGATGAGCAGTTCTTC. Protein product: CASGPRKGDEQFF. The V and J genes are TRBV7-8 and TRBJ2-1; D not resolved. The CDR3 loop spans 13 amino acids. Trimming pared 8 bases from V and 8 bases from J, leaving 16 bases between. Germline CDR1 is SGHVS and CDR2 is FQNEAQ.

CDR3 loop: CASSPPSWTGEEKLFF. The CDR3, as DNA: TGTGCCAGCTCACCACCATCCTGGACAGGGGAAGAAAAACTGTTTTTT. The rearrangement uses TRBV18 and TRBJ1-4; TRBD1 matches at 9 bases. The CDR3 sequence is 16 residues long. V lost 0 bases and J lost 8; bases outside the gene matches: 7. Per germline, CDR1 KGHSH and CDR2 LQKENI.

This chain links TRBV10-3 with TRBJ2-6, with TRBD1 matching 10 bases. Germline values: CDR1 ENHRY, CDR2 SYGVKD. This CDR3 spans 16 amino acids. V lost 10 bases and J lost 0; bases outside the gene matches: 6. In DNA form, the CDR3 reads TGTGCCACCGTGACAGGGGGCGGCTCTGGGGCCAACGTCCTGACTTTC. Translated: CATVTGGGSGANVLTF.

The sample holds a few counts of this clone. CDR3 coding DNA: TGTGCCAGCAGTCCGAACAGGGGGCTGAGGGGGGATGAGCAGTTCTTC. Protein: CASSPNRGLRGDEQFF. This chain uses TRBV27 with TRBJ2-1; 9 bases map to TRBD1. The CDR3 spans 16 residues. V gave up 5 bases and J gave up 8 bases; unmatched junction bases: 13. Germline values: CDR1 MNHEY, CDR2 SMNVEV (reference sequence).

The V call is TRBV19, the J call TRBJ2-2, with 10 bases matching TRBD2. V dropped 8 bases and J dropped 0; count of bases not matched to a gene: 12. Germline lookup yields CDR1 LNHDA and CDR2 SQIVND (reference sequence). This CDR3 has 18 amino acids. DNA for the CDR3: TGTGCCAGTCCCGGGGGGTCTAGCGGGGGCGCGAACACCGGGGAGCTGTTTTTT. This encodes CASPGGSSGGANTGELFF.

The chain couples TRBV7-7 to TRBJ2-5; D remains unclear. The germline V gene has CDR1 SSHAT and CDR2 FNYEAQ (reference sequence). The CDR3 runs 13 residues. Trimming stripped 2 bases from V and 1 base from J, with 5 bases between. CDR3 nucleotides: TGTGCCAGCAGCTTAAGGACCCAAGAGACCCAGTACTTC. It translates to CASSLRTQETQYF.

The rearrangement uses TRBV5-1 and TRBJ1-1; D is uncertain. This CDR3 region has 15 residues. V lost 4 bases to trimming and J lost 1 base, with 14 bases between them. CDR1 is SGHRS and CDR2 is YFSETQ in the germline V gene. The CDR3 DNA reads as TGCGCCAGCAGCGTGGTGGGGTGGCAGAACACTGAAGCTTTCTTT. This codes for CASSVVGWQNTEAFF.

This clone was picked up a small number of times. This sequence joins TRBV15 and TRBJ1-4; no clear D gene. From germline, CDR1 is LNHNV and CDR2 YYDKDF (reference sequence). Trimming shortened V by 3 bases and J by 8 bases, and 13 bases separated the two germline ends. The CDR3 sequence is 14 residues long. CDR3 residues: CATSSRGVGEKLFF. The CDR3 DNA reads TGTGCCACCAGCAGTCGCGGAGTGGGAGAAAAACTGTTTTTT.

This rearrangement joins TRBV5-1 to TRBJ2-5; 8 nucleotides match TRBD2. The V gene's germline CDR1 is SGHRS and CDR2 YFSETQ. This CDR3 is 15 amino acids long. V trimming: 4 bases; J trimming: 5 bases; junction bases outside the gene matches: 10. The CDR3 region is CASSANGGAMETQYF. Written as DNA, the CDR3 is TGCGCCAGCAGCGCAAACGGGGGGGCTATGGAGACCCAGTACTTC.

This rearrangement joins TRBV10-3 to TRBJ1-3; D ambiguous. The length of the CDR3 is 16 residues. Per germline, CDR1 ENHRY and CDR2 SYGVKD. Trimming removed 2 bases at V and 0 bases at J, with 11 bases between. CDR3: CAISELLGVSGNTIYF. The CDR3 region has the DNA TGTGCCATCAGTGAGCTTTTGGGTGTCTCTGGAAACACCATATATTTT.